This T cell receptor beta chain comes out of a study of blood T cell repertoires in COVID-19. The overall study: Sites across the United States, Italy and Spain contributed samples from acute and convalescent COVID-19. Sources were T cells, B-cell-depleted T cells, or PBMCs; the material itself was cDNA or gDNA.

With 6 bases clipped from V and 4 bases from J, the junction kept 3 bases outside the gene matches. Germline V gene lookup returns CDR1 LNHDA and CDR2 SQIVND (reference sequence). The CDR3 extends over 13 amino acids. Authors' methods: Reference gene primer amplification in the assay estimated nucleated cell counts. Clones were sequenced by immunoSEQ multiplex PCR, and TCRdb holds only the in-frame ones, with some missing. Clone size and the V and J calls come from that table; the DNA yielded D and trimming. The sample contains around 100,000 clones, 70% to 90% of which appear only once. The TCR comes from a human donor in a cohort sampled during active COVID-19. Sequences were obtained from peripheral blood. The J gene is TRBJ1-2, the V gene TRBV19; TRBD1 aligns across 9 bases. In DNA, the CDR3 is TGTGCCAGTAGGCTACAGGGGGCCTATGGCTACACCTTC. Its protein product is CASRLQGAYGYTF.